This entry features one T cell receptor (beta chain) sequence. Its specificity is not known. The PCR had 60 Vbeta and 13 Jbeta primers. TCRdb's table, derived via immunoSEQ multiplex PCR, lists solely in-frame clones and lacks some. The sample has about 160,000 clones, over 65% seen once. This sample was taken from a study of cytomegalovirus exposure and HLA in healthy donors. The CDR3 is made up of 16 amino acids. Germline CDR1 is SGHVS and CDR2 is FQNEAQ. Between the trimmed V and J ends, which lost 5 bases and 2 bases, there was a span of 16 bases. Findings and caveats of the study: Per a later analysis, HLA-associated TCR beta chains showed more clonal expansion than other, equally common TCR beta chains.

The J gene is TRBJ1-3, the V gene TRBV7-8, with a weak D call TRBD1 (6 bases). The sequenced sample was PBMCs. This receptor was taken from a woman aged 40 to 55 in good health and CMV-seronegative. CDR3 DNA: TGTGCCAGCAGCCCTCCGGGTGGGGGCCCTGGAAACACCATATATTTT. This gives the protein CASSPPGGGPGNTIYF. The whole variable domain, filled in from reference TRBV7-8 and TRBJ1-3, reads GAGVSQSPRYKVAKRGQDVALRCDPISGHVSLFWYQQALGQGPEFLTYFQNEAQLDKSGLPSDRFFAERPEGSVSTLKIQRTQQEDSAVYLCASSPPGGGPGNTIYFGEGSWLTVV.